A selection of T cell receptor beta chains follows, all from one sample in a study of radiotherapy plus CTLA-4 blockade in lung cancer. Libraries were prepared by immunoSEQ multiplex PCR; TCRdb keeps only in-frame clonotypes and omits some of them. The sample carries 65,000 to 90,000 clones, more than 85% recorded once. Sample: peripheral blood, taken from a patient treated with radiotherapy plus ipilimumab. Receptor source: a human donor with non-small cell lung cancer who had stable disease on radiotherapy plus ipilimumab. Each CDR3 is given with its conserved first and last residue. The D gene is left open where the match is weak.

TRBD1 | TRBJ1-2 | TRBV5-1 | CASRQGQGPSNYGYTF
- | TRBJ2-1 | TRBV7-3 | CASSSARKWVANNEQFF
- | TRBJ2-1 | TRBV11-3 | CASSLAQAGEQFF
- | TRBJ2-2 | TRBV7-8 | CASTPGPNTGELFF
- | TRBJ1-6 | TRBV13 | CASSLNRESSPLHF
- | TRBJ2-7 | TRBV28 | CASSSPGYEQYF
- | TRBJ1-6 | TRBV7-9 | CASSLAGNSPLHF
TRBD1 | TRBJ2-4 | TRBV5-3 | CARSQNRDRPILAKNIQYF
TRBD2 | TRBJ2-7 | TRBV27 | CASSFRTSVPYEQYF
TRBD2 | TRBJ2-3 | TRBV13 | CASSKTSGGAGRDTQYF
- | TRBJ2-7 | TRBV28 | CASSFQGRGSYEQYF
TRBD2 | TRBJ2-2 | TRBV7-3 | CASSSGLAGVGTGELFF
TRBD1 | TRBJ2-2 | TRBV27 | CASSLTGQGKSGELFF
TRBD1 | TRBJ1-1 | TRBV5-1 | CASSPGTGGTEAFF
- | TRBJ1-2 | TRBV2 | CATYAGQTYGYTF
- | TRBJ2-3 | TRBV7-8 | CASSLAIGDTQYF
- | TRBJ2-1 | TRBV5-6 | CASSLRGAEQFF
- | TRBJ2-3 | TRBV19 | CASAPGQRKDTQYF
- | TRBJ2-2 | TRBV9 | CASSVDGELFF
- | TRBJ2-3 | TRBV30 | CAFRAPGADTQYF
TRBD2 | TRBJ2-3 | TRBV11-3 | CASSLGEGTQYF
- | TRBJ2-5 | TRBV7-9 | CASSLNFEQQETQYF
TRBD2 | TRBJ2-1 | TRBV4-1 | CASSQEELAVPYNEQFF
TRBD1 | TRBJ2-7 | TRBV2 | CASSERSMAAGGSYEQYF
- | TRBJ2-2 | TRBV23-1 | CASRPPADGYTGELFF
TRBD2 | TRBJ2-3 | TRBV30 | CAYSRLAGGLHRNTDTQYF
- | TRBJ2-5 | TRBV5-4 | CASSFRGLGSETQYF
TRBD2 | TRBJ2-3 | TRBV5-1 | CASSSRGGRWTDTQYF
TRBD2 | TRBJ2-2 | TRBV19 | CASSGGSRSTGELFF
TRBD1 | TRBJ2-2 | TRBV5-1 | CASRSGTGTGGELFF
- | TRBJ2-5 | TRBV28 | CASSLSETQYF
- | TRBJ2-3 | TRBV5-1 | CASNGPLTDTQYF
TRBD1 | TRBJ2-1 | TRBV6-5 | CASTKGGQGGNEQFF
- | TRBJ2-3 | TRBV20-1 | CSAGTDTQYF
- | TRBJ2-7 | TRBV5-6 | CASSLGGGDTYEQYF
TRBD2 | TRBJ2-3 | TRBV2 | CASSDPAGLGATQYF
TRBD2 | TRBJ2-5 | TRBV5-1 | CASRSRPTSGRAETQYF
- | TRBJ2-3 | TRBV7-9 | CASSLSGQADTQYF
TRBD2 | TRBJ2-5 | TRBV5-4 | CASTLAGGRKTQYF
- | TRBJ1-4 | TRBV6-1 | CASSAQRAFNEKLFF
- | TRBJ1-6 | TRBV4-1 | CASSQELSSYNSPLHF